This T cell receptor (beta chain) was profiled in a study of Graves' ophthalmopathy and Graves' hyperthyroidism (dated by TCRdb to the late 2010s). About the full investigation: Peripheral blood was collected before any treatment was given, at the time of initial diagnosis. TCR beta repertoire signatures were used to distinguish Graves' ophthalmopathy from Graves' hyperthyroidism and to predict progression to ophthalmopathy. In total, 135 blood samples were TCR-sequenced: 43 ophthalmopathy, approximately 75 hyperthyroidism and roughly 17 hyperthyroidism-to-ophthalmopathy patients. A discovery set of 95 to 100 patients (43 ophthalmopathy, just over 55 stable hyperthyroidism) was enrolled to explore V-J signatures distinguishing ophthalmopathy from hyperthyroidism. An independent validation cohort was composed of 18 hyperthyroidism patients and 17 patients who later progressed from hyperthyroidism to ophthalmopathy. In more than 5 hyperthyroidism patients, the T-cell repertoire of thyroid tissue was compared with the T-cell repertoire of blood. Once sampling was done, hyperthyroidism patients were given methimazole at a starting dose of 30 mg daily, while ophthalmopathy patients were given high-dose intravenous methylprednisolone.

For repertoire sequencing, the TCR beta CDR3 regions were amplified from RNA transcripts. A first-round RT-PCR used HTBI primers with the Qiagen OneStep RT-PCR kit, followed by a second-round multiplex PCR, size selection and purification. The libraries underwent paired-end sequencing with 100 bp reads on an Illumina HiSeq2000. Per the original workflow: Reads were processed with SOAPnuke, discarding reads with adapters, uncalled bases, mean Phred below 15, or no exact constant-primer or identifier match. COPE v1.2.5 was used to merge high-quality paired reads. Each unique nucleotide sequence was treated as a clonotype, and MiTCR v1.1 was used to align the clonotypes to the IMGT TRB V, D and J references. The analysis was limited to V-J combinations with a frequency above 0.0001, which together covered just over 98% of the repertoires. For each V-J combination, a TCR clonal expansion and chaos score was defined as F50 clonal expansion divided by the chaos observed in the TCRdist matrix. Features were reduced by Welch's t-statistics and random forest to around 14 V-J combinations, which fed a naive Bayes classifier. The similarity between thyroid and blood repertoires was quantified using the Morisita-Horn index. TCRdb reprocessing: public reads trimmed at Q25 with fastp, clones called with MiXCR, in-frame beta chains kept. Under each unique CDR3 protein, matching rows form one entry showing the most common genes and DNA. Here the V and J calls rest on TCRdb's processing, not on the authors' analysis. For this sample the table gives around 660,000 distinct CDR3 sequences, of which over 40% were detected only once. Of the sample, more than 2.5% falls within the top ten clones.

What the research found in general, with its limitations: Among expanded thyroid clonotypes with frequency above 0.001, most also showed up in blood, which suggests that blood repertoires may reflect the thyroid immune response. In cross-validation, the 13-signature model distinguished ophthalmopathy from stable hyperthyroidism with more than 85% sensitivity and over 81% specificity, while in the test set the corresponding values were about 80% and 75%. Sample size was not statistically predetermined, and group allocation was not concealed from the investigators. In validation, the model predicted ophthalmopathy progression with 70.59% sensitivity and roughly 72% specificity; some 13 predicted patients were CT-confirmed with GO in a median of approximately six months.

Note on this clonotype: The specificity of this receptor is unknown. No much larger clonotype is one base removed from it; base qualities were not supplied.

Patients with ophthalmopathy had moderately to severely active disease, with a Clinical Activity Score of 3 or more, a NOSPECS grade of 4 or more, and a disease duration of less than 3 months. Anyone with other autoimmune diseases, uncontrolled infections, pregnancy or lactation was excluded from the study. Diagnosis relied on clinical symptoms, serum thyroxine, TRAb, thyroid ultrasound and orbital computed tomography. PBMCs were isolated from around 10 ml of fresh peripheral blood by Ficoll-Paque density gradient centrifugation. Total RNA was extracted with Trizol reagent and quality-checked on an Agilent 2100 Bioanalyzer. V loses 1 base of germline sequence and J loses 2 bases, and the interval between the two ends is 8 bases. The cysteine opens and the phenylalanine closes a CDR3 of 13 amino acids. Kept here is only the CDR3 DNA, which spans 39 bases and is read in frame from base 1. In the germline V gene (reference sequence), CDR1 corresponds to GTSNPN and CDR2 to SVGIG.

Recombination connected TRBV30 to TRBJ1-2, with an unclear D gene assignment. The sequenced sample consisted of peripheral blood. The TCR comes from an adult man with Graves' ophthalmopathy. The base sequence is TGTGCCTGGAGTGACAGCCCCAACTATGGCTACACCTTC. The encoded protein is CAWSDSPNYGYTF.